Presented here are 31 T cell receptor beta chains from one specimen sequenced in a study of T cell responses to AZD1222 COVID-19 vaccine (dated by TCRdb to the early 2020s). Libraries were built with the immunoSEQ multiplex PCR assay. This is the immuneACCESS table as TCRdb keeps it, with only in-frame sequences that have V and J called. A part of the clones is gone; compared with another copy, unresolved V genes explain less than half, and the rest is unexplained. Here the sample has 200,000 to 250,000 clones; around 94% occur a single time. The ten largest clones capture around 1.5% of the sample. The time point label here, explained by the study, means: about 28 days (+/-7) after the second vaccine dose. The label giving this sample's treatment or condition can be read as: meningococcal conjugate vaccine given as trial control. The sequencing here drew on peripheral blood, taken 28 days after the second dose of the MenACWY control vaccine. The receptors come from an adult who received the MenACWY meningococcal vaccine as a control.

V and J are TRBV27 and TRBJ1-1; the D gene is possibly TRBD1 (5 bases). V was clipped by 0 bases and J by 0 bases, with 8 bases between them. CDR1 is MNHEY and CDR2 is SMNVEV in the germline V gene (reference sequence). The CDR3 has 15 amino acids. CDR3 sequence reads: CASSLSSGLNTEAFF. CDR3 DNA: TGTGCCAGCAGTTTATCATCAGGGTTGAACACTGAAGCTTTCTTT.

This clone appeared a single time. As DNA, the CDR3 is TGCGCCAGCAGCCACCTGACAGATGCCGGGGAGCTGTTTTTT. It is translated as CASSHLTDAGELFF. The chain joins TRBV4-1 to TRBJ2-2; a weak D match, TRBD1 (5 bases). Germline CDR1 reads MGHRA; CDR2 reads YSYEKL. Trimming shortened V by 3 bases and J by 6 bases, and 11 bases separated the two germline ends. This CDR3 spans 14 amino acids.

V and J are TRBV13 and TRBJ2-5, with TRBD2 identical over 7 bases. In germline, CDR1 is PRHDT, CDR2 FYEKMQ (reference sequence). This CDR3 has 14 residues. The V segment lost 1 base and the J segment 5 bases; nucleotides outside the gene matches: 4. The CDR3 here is CASSLAAGVETQYF. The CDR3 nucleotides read TGTGCCAGCAGCTTAGCCGCGGGGGTTGAGACCCAGTACTTC.

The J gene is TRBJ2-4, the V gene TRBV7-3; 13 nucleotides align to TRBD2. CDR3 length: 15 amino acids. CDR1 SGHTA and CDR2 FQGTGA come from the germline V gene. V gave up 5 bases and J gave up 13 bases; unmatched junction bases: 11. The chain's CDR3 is CASSPSGTSGDEQYF. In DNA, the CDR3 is TGTGCCAGCAGCCCAAGCGGGACTAGCGGGGATGAGCAGTACTTC. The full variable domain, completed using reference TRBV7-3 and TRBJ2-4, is GAGVSQTPSNKVTEKGKYVELRCDPISGHTALYWYRQSLGQGPEFLIYFQGTGAADDSGLPNDRFFAVRPEGSVSTLKIQRTERGDSAVYLCASSPSGTSGDEQYFGAGTRLSVL.

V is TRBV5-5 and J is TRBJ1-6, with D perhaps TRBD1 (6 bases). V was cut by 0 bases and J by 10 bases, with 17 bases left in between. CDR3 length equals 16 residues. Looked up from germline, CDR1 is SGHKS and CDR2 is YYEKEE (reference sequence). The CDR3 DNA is TGTGCCAGCAGCTTGGATGGGGGGCTGGTTGGGTCACCCCTCCACTTT. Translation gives CASSLDGGLVGSPLHF. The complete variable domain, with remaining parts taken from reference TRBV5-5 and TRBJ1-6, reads DAGVTQSPTHLIKTRGQQVTLRCSPISGHKSVSWYQQVLGQGPQFIFQYYEKEERGRGNFPDRFSARQFPNYSSELNVNALLLGDSALYLCASSLDGGLVGSPLHFGNGTRLTVT.

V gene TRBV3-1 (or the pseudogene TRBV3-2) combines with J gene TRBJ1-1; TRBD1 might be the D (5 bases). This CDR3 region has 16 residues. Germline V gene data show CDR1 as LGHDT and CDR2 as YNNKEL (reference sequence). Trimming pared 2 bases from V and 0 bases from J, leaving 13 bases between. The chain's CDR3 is CASSQTFVGVNTEAFF. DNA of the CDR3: TGTGCCAGCAGCCAAACGTTCGTGGGGGTGAACACTGAAGCTTTCTTT.

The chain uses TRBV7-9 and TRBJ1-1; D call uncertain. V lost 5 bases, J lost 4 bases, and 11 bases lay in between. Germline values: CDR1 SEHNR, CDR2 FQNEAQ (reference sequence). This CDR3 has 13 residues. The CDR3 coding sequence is TGTGCCAGCAGCCCCGCTTTAGCCACTGAAGCTTTCTTT. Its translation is CASSPALATEAFF. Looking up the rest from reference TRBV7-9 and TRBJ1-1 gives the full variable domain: DTGVSQNPRHKITKRGQNVTFRCDPISEHNRLYWYRQTLGQGPEFLTYFQNEAQLEKSRLLSDRFSAERPKGSFSTLEIQRTEQGDSAMYLCASSPALATEAFFGQGTRLTVV.

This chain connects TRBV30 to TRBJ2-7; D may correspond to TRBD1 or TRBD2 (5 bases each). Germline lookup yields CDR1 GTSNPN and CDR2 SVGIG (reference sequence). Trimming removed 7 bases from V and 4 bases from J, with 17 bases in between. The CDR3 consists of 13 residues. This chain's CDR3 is CASAGTKIYEQYF. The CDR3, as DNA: TGTGCCTCCGCCGGGACCAAGATATACGAGCAGTACTTC.

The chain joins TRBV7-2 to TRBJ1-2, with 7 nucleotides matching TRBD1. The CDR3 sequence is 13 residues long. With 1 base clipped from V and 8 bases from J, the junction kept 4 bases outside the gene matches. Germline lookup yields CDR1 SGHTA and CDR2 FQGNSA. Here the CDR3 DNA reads TGTGCCAGCAGCTTAGTAGACAGGGAAGGCTACACCTTC. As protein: CASSLVDREGYTF.

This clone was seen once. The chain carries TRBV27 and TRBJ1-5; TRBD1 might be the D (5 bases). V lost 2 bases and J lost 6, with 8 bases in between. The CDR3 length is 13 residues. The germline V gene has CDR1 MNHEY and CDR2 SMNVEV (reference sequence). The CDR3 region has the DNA TGTGCCAGCAGTTTAACAGGTCGTCAGCCCCAGCATTTT. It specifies CASSLTGRQPQHF.

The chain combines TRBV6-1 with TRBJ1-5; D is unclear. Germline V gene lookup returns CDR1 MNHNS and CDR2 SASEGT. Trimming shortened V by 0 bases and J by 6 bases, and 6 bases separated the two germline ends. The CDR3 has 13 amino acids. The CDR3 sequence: CASSEARGQPQHF. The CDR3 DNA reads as TGTGCCAGCAGTGAAGCGCGGGGTCAGCCCCAGCATTTT.

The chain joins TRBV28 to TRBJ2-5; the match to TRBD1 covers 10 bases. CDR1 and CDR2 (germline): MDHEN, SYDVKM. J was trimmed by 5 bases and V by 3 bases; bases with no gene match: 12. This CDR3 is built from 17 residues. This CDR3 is CASSFPGQGVRGETQYF. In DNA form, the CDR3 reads TGTGCCAGCAGTTTCCCCGGACAGGGGGTGAGAGGGGAGACCCAGTACTTC.

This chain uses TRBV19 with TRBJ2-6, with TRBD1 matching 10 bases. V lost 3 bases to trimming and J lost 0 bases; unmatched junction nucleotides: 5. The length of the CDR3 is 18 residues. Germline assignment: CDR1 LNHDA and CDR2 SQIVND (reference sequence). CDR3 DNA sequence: TGTGCCAGTAGTATGAGACAGGGGGCCCTCTCTGGGGCCAACGTCCTGACTTTC. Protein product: CASSMRQGALSGANVLTF.

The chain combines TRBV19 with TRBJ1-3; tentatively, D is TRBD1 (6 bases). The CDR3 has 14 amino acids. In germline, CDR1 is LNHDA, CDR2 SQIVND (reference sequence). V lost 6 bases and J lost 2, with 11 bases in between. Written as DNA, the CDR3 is TGTGCCAGTAGGAAAGGGGGTACTGGAAACACCATATATTTT. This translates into CASRKGGTGNTIYF.

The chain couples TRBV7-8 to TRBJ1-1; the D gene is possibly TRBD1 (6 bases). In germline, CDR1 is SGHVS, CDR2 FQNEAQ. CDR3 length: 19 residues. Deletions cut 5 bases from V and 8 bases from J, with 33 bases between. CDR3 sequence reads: CASSPRRWGQGSRYREAFF. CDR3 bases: TGTGCCAGCAGCCCCCGCCGTTGGGGGCAGGGGTCTCGCTATAGGGAAGCTTTCTTT.

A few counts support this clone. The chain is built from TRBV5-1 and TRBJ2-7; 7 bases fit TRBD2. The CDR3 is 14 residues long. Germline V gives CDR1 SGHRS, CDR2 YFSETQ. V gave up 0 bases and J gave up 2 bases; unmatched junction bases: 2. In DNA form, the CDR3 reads TGCGCCAGCAGCTTGGATGCGGGGGCCTACGAGCAGTACTTC. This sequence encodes CASSLDAGAYEQYF. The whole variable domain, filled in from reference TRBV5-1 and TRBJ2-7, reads KAGVTQTPRYLIKTRGQQVTLSCSPISGHRSVSWYQQTPGQGLQFLFEYFSETQRNKGNFPGRFSGRQFSNSRSEMNVSTLELGDSALYLCASSLDAGAYEQYFGPGTRLTVT.

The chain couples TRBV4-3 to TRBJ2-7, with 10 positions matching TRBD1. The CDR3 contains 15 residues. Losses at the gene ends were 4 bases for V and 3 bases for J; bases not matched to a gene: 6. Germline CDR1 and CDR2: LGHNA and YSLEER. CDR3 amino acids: CASSRGQGLSYEQYF. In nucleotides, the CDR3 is TGCGCCAGCAGCCGGGGACAGGGGTTGAGCTACGAGCAGTACTTC.

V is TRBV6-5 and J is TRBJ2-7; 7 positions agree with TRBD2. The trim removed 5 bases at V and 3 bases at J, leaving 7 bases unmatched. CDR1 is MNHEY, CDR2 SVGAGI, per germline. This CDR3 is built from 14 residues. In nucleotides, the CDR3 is TGTGCCAGCAGTCCCAGCGGGGACCACTACGAGCAGTACTTC. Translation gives CASSPSGDHYEQYF.

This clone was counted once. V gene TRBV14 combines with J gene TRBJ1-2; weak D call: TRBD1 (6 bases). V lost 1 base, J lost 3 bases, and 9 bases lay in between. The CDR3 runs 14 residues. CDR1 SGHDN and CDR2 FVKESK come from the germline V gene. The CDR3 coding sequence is TGTGCCAGCAGCCAAGGTTCAGGGGACTATGGCTACACCTTC. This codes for CASSQGSGDYGYTF.

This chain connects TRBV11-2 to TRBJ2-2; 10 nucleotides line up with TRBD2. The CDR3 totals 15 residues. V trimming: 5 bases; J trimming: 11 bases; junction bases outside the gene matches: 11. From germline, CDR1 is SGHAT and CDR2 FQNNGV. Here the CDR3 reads CASSILAGERVELFF. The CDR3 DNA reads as TGTGCCAGCAGCATTCTAGCGGGGGAACGGGTAGAGCTGTTTTTT.

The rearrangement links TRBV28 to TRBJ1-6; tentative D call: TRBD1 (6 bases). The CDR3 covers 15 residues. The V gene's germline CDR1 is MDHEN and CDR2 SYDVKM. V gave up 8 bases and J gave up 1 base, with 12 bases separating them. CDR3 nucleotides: TGTGCCAGCGGCACAGGGTCTTCCTATAATTCACCCCTCCACTTT. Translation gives CASGTGSSYNSPLHF.

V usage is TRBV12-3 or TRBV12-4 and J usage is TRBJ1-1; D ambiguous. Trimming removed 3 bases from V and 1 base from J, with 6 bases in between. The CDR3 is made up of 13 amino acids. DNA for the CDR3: TGTGCCAGCAGTTTCGCAGAGAACACTGAAGCTTTCTTT. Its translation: CASSFAENTEAFF.

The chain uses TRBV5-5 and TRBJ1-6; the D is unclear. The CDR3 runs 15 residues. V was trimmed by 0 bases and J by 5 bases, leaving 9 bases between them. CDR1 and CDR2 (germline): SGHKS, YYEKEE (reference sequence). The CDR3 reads CASSLAGKDNSPLHF. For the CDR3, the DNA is TGTGCCAGCAGCTTGGCCGGGAAAGATAATTCACCCCTCCACTTT. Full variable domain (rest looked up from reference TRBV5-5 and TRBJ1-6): DAGVTQSPTHLIKTRGQQVTLRCSPISGHKSVSWYQQVLGQGPQFIFQYYEKEERGRGNFPDRFSARQFPNYSSELNVNALLLGDSALYLCASSLAGKDNSPLHFGNGTRLTVT.

This chain's CDR3 is CASSALRIGVNEQFF. DNA for the CDR3: TGCGCCAGCAGTGCCCTGAGGATTGGGGTCAATGAGCAGTTCTTC. The rearrangement uses TRBV10-2 and TRBJ2-1; D is uncertain. Germline CDR1 WSHSY, CDR2 SAAADI. The CDR3 is 15 residues long. The germline V and J ends were trimmed by 4 bases and 6 bases, with 16 bases remaining between them.

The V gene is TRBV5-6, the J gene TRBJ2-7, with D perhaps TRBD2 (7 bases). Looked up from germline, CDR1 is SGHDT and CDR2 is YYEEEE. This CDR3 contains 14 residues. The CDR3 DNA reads TGTGCAGCCCACCAGAGGGGGGGGTCCTACGAGCAGTACTTC. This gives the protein CAAHQRGGSYEQYF.

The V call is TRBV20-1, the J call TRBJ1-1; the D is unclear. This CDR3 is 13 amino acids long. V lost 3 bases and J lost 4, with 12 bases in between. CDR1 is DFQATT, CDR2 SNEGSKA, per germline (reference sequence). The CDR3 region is CSASRAVGTEAFF. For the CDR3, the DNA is TGCAGTGCTAGTCGGGCGGTGGGCACTGAAGCTTTCTTT.

CDR3 loop: CASSHPGTNEKLFF. The DNA of the CDR3 is TGCGCCAGCAGCCACCCAGGAACTAATGAAAAACTGTTTTTT. The rearrangement links TRBV4-1 to TRBJ1-4; D gene ambiguous. CDR1 is MGHRA and CDR2 is YSYEKL in the germline V gene. The length of the CDR3 is 14 residues. V lost 3 bases, J lost 1 base, and 6 bases lay in between.

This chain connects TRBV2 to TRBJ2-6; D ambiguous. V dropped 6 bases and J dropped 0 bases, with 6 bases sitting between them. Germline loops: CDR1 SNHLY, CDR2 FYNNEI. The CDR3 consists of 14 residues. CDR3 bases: TGTGCCAGCAGGGTCATCTCTGGGGCCAACGTCCTGACTTTC. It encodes CASRVISGANVLTF.

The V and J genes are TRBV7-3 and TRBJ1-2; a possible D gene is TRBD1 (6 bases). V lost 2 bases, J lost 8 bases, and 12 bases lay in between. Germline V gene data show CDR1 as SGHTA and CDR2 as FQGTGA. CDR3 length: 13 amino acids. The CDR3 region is CASSLGGGNGYTF. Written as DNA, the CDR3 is TGTGCCAGCAGCTTAGGTGGGGGCAACGGCTACACCTTC.

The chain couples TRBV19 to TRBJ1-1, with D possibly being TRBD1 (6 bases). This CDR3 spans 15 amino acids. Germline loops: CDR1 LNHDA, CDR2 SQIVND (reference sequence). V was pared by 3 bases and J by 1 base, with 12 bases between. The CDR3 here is CASSMWGGGNTEAFF. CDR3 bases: TGTGCCAGTAGTATGTGGGGGGGCGGGAACACTGAAGCTTTCTTT.

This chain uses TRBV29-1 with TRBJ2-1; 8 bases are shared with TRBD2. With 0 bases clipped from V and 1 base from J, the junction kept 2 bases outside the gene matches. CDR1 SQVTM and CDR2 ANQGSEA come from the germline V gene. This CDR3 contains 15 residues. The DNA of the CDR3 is TGCAGCGTTGAAGATCCGGGGGGGTCCTACAATGAGCAGTTCTTC. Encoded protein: CSVEDPGGSYNEQFF.